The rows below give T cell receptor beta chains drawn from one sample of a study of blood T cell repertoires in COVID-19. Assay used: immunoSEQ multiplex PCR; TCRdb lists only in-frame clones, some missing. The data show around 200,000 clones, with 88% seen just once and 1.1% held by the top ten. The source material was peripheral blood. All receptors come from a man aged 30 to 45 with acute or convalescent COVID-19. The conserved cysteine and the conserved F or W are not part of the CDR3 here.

ASSSSGSITHEQY	TRBV7-8	TRBJ2-7
ASTVGLNEKLF	TRBV6-5	TRBJ1-4
ASRLRQTLVSNQPQH	TRBV28	TRBJ1-5
ASSQAGSFYGYT	TRBV4-1	TRBJ1-2
ASSQDTGVGSPLH	TRBV4-2	TRBJ1-6
ASSQIRIPGNSPLH	TRBV4-1	TRBJ1-6
ASSLGTGGIYEQY	TRBV11-2	TRBJ2-7
ASSLRAVQGETQY	TRBV28	TRBJ2-5
ASRWSVSAISPLH	TRBV6-5	TRBJ1-6
ASSLGQGSRAKQF	TRBV27	TRBJ2-1
ASSPITQYNEQF	TRBV27	TRBJ2-1
ASSQVLAGGGSSETQY	TRBV3-1/TRBV3-2	TRBJ2-5
ASSSLPGQGGTYEQY	TRBV7-9	TRBJ2-7
ASSSLREGRQETQY	TRBV13	TRBJ2-5
ASSHRGYWDNEQF	TRBV5-6	TRBJ2-1
ASSLGGTSGGVRETQY	TRBV7-9	TRBJ2-5
ASSRTGGNQPQH	TRBV28	TRBJ1-5
ASSPRSAERPQH	TRBV18	TRBJ1-5
ASSRLLNLLAALTNEQF	TRBV4-1	TRBJ2-1
ASSPAGVGAPYEQY	TRBV28	TRBJ2-7
ASSIGQGLRGVEKLF	TRBV19	TRBJ1-4
SVAQGYNSPLH	TRBV29-1	TRBJ1-6
ASRLAQTDTQY	TRBV10-2	TRBJ2-3